A single T cell receptor beta chain is shown here with its context. The antigen remains unidentified. The sample belongs to a study of T cells in Graves' hyperthyroidism and ophthalmopathy. Amplification targeted TCR beta CDR3 regions from RNA transcripts. Researchers ran a first-round RT-PCR on the TCR CDR3 using the HTBI primer set. MiXCR, applied by TCRdb to the multiplex PCR reads, yields one record per CDR3 protein. The table has 250,000 to 300,000 distinct CDR3 sequences, 13% seen once; the top ten hold around 7.9%. Study-wide findings and caveats: Most thyroid clonotypes with frequency above 0.001 were detected in blood. The model identified upcoming ophthalmopathy a median roughly 6 months ahead of onset.

The PBMCs were sourced from fresh peripheral blood (about 9.6 ml). The receptor was isolated from a woman in her twenties or thirties with Graves' hyperthyroidism that later progressed to Graves' ophthalmopathy. Sequencing was done on a sample of blood.

The CDR3: CASSPVAGEGNEQFF. Here the CDR3 DNA reads TGTGCCAGCAGTCCAGTAGCGGGAGAGGGTAATGAGCAGTTCTTC. V and J are TRBV6-4 and TRBJ2-1; 9 bases fit TRBD2. Unmatched junction bases numbered 9, after V lost 5 bases and J lost 7 bases. The germline V gene has CDR1 MRHNA and CDR2 SNTAGT. The CDR3 runs to 15 residues.